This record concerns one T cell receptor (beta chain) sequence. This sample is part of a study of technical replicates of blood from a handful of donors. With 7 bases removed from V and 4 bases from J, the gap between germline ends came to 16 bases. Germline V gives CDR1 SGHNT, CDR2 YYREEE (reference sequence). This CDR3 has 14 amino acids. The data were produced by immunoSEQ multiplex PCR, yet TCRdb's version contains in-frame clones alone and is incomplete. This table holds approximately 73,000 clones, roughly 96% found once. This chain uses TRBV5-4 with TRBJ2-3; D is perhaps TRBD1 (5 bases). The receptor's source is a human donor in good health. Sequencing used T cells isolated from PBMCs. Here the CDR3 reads CASLNTEGADTQYF. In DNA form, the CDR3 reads TGTGCCAGCCTAAACACGGAAGGGGCAGATACGCAGTATTTT.